What follows are 19 T cell receptor beta chains derived from one specimen sequenced in a study of T-cell memory formation after mild COVID-19. One entry per CDR3 protein results from TCRdb running MiXCR on the 5' RACE reads. The data contain 300,000 or so distinct CDR3 sequences, 15% to 20% of them seen just once; the ten biggest clones take up more than 20%. Sequenced input: PBMCs or a T cell subset sorted from them (not recorded which). These receptor sequences come from a man between 18 and 29 years old who had mild COVID-19 (a few samples of this study predate the infection). Cell type and time point are not known.

Concerning this clonotype: The junction does not match germline at one end; this may be a read error. The rearrangement links TRBV7-2 to TRBJ2-1, with 8 bases that match TRBD2. The germline gives CDR1 SGHTA, CDR2 FQGNSA. This CDR3 comprises 13 residues. The CDR3 spells CASSLGKRGRTCF. CDR3 coding DNA: TGTGCCAGCAGCTTAGGGAAGCGGGGGAGAACCTGCTTC. Full variable domain (remainder filled in from reference TRBV7-2 and TRBJ2-1): GAGVSQSPSNKVTEKGKDVELRCDPISGHTALYWYRQSLGQGLEFLIYFQGNSAPDKSGLPSDRFSAERTGGSVSTLTIQRTQQEDSAVYLCASSLGKRGRTCFGPGTRLTVL.

This rearrangement joins TRBV7-8 to TRBJ1-3; D call uncertain. The germline CDR1 and CDR2 sequences are SGHVS and FQNEAQ. The V end was cut by 5 bases, the J end by 0 bases, with 11 bases between. This CDR3 is 15 amino acids long. The CDR3 protein is CASSPGRLSGNTIYF. The CDR3 DNA sequence: TGTGCCAGCAGCCCCGGACGCCTCTCTGGAAACACCATATATTTT. Supplemented by reference TRBV7-8 and TRBJ1-3, the full variable domain reads GAGVSQSPRYKVAKRGQDVALRCDPISGHVSLFWYQQALGQGPEFLTYFQNEAQLDKSGLPSDRFFAERPEGSVSTLKIQRTQQEDSAVYLCASSPGRLSGNTIYFGEGSWLTVV.

At least ten counts were recorded for this clonotype. The DNA for the CDR3 is TGTGCCAGCAGCATCGGACAGGGCCACACCTTC. As protein: CASSIGQGHTF. The chain recombines TRBV28 with TRBJ1-2, with 8 bases identical to TRBD1. CDR1 and CDR2 from the germline V gene are MDHEN and SYDVKM. The CDR3 extends over 11 amino acids. J was trimmed by 12 bases and V by 6 bases; bases with no gene match: 6.

The chain recombines TRBV19 with TRBJ1-4, with D tentatively TRBD1 (5 bases). This CDR3 is 13 amino acids long. CDR1 is LNHDA, CDR2 SQIVND, per germline (reference sequence). V lost 3 bases, J lost 6 bases, and 8 bases lay in between. CDR3 in DNA: TGTGCCAGTAGTATGAAACAGGATGAAAAACTGTTTTTT. Translating it yields CASSMKQDEKLFF.

This clonotype was detected only a few times. This chain joins TRBV27 and TRBJ2-1, with a tentative D call TRBD1 (6 bases). CDR1 and CDR2 from the germline V gene are MNHEY and SMNVEV (reference sequence). The CDR3 spans 15 residues. With 4 bases removed from V and 4 bases from J, the gap between germline ends came to 14 bases. The CDR3 region is CASSSSATGYNEQFF. The CDR3 nucleotides are TGTGCCAGCAGTTCATCAGCCACAGGGTACAATGAGCAGTTCTTC.

This clonotype turned up a few times. This chain connects TRBV7-8 to TRBJ1-1; 9 bases fit TRBD1. In germline, CDR1 is SGHVS, CDR2 FQNEAQ. V lost 4 bases and J lost 6; bases outside the gene matches: 9. The CDR3 consists of 15 residues. The CDR3 sequence is CASSSGDRETSEAFF. The CDR3 bases are TGTGCCAGCAGCTCGGGGGACAGGGAGACCTCTGAAGCTTTCTTT.

The chain employs TRBV6-2 or TRBV6-3 and TRBJ1-1; TRBD1 aligns across 7 bases. CDR1 and CDR2 from the germline V gene are MNHEY and SVGEGT. Trimming removed 3 bases from V and 1 base from J; junction bases left unmatched: 11. CDR3 length: 17 amino acids. The CDR3 region has the DNA TGTGCCAGCAGTTATCCCCGCAGGGGGAGGACGAACACTGAAGCTTTCTTT. Protein sequence: CASSYPRRGRTNTEAFF.

This clonotype was counted a few times. The genes are TRBV6-2 or TRBV6-3 and TRBJ2-3; D remains unclear. Germline V gene data show CDR1 as MNHEY and CDR2 as SVGEGT. The germline V and J ends were trimmed by 4 bases and 2 bases, with 10 bases remaining between them. The CDR3 is 14 amino acids. The CDR3 reads CASSSPRNTDTQYF. CDR3 bases: TGTGCCAGCAGTTCCCCTCGGAACACAGATACGCAGTATTTT.

This chain connects TRBV20-1 to TRBJ2-7, with 8 bases fitting TRBD1. The CDR3 has 14 residues. V gave up 1 base and J gave up 3 bases; unmatched junction bases: 5. Germline assignment: CDR1 DFQATT and CDR2 SNEGSKA (reference sequence). The CDR3 nucleotides read TGCAGTGCTAGAGCTCCGGACAGGGTCTACGAGCAGTACTTC. Residues: CSARAPDRVYEQYF.

This rearrangement joins TRBV27 to TRBJ2-7, with D possibly called TRBD1 or TRBD2 (5 bases each). This CDR3 contains 11 residues. CDR1 is MNHEY, CDR2 SMNVEV, per germline (reference sequence). Trimming took 5 bases from V and 5 from J, leaving 7 bases between them. Here the CDR3 reads CASSEGNEQYF. In DNA, the CDR3 is TGTGCCAGCAGTGAGGGGAACGAGCAGTACTTC.

This clonotype has only a few counts. The chain links TRBV12-3 or TRBV12-4 to TRBJ2-1; maybe TRBD1 (5 bases). The V gene lost 7 bases and the J gene lost 0 bases, with 16 bases spanning the gap. This CDR3 region has 16 residues. CDR3 amino acids: CASTLGRGISYNEQFF. The CDR3 DNA follows: TGTGCCAGCACTCTCGGAAGGGGTATCTCCTACAATGAGCAGTTCTTC.

The rearrangement uses TRBV2 and TRBJ2-5; possibly TRBD2 for D (6 bases). V lost 9 bases and J lost 4, with 18 bases in between. Germline CDR1 reads SNHLY; CDR2 reads FYNNEI. This CDR3 has 14 amino acids. The CDR3 loop reads CASYSVGGGETQYF. The CDR3 DNA follows: TGTGCCAGTTATAGCGTGGGAGGCGGAGAGACCCAGTACTTC. Full variable domain (rest looked up from reference TRBV2 and TRBJ2-5): EPEVTQTPSHQVTQMGQEVILRCVPISNHLYFYWYRQILGQKVEFLVSFYNNEISEKSEIFDDQFSVERPDGSNFTLKIRSTKLEDSAMYFCASYSVGGGETQYFGPGTRLLVL.

This clonotype was recorded a few times. The chain joins TRBV7-2 to TRBJ1-6, with 8 bases aligning to TRBD1. Trimming took 5 bases from V and 8 from J; bases not matched to a gene: 8. This CDR3 contains 15 residues. Germline lookup yields CDR1 SGHTA and CDR2 FQGNSA. The CDR3 bases are TGTGCCAGCAGCCCTCAGACAGGGGCCGATTCACCCCTCCACTTT. Protein sequence: CASSPQTGADSPLHF.

This clonotype has only a few counts. The V and J genes are TRBV6-2 or TRBV6-3 and TRBJ2-5; D unresolved. CDR1 is MNHEY, CDR2 SVGEGT, per germline. Trimming stripped 2 bases from V and 4 bases from J, with 11 bases between. This CDR3 is 14 amino acids long. This CDR3 is CASSYVEVPETQYF. The CDR3 DNA is TGTGCCAGCAGTTACGTCGAGGTCCCAGAGACCCAGTACTTC.

This clonotype was seen at least ten times. This rearrangement joins TRBV28 to TRBJ2-7, with TRBD1 identical over 12 bases. Germline CDR1 and CDR2: MDHEN and SYDVKM. The CDR3 consists of 17 residues. J was trimmed by 2 bases and V by 5 bases; bases with no gene match: 10. CDR3 protein: CASSLPRDRGRAYEQYV. The CDR3 region has the DNA TGTGCCAGCAGTCTTCCCCGGGACAGGGGGCGCGCCTACGAGCAGTACGTC.

Only a few counts were recorded for this clonotype. The rearrangement links TRBV4-2 to TRBJ2-1; 8 bases line up with TRBD2. Germline V gives CDR1 LGHNA, CDR2 YNFKEQ. V lost 3 bases to trimming and J lost 7 bases; unmatched junction nucleotides: 5. This CDR3 has 14 residues. The CDR3 loop is CASSHVREGNEQFF. For the CDR3, the DNA is TGTGCCAGCAGCCATGTTCGGGAGGGAAATGAGCAGTTCTTC.

The rearrangement links TRBV6-2 or TRBV6-3 to TRBJ2-7; a possible D gene is TRBD2 (5 bases). CDR3 size: 15 residues. V was clipped by 2 bases and J by 2 bases, with 13 bases between them. Germline loops: CDR1 MNHEY, CDR2 SVGEGT. CDR3 DNA: TGTGCCAGCAGTTACGAGGGTATGGCCCCCTACGAGCAGTACGTC. Protein sequence: CASSYEGMAPYEQYV.

This clonotype came up a few times. This CDR3 reads CASRRTGRTEAFF. The CDR3 bases are TGTGCCAGCAGGCGGACAGGGCGCACTGAAGCTTTCTTT. This chain joins TRBV6-5 and TRBJ1-1; the match to TRBD1 covers 8 bases. V lost 6 bases to trimming and J lost 4 bases; unmatched junction nucleotides: 4. The CDR3 is 13 residues long. Per germline, CDR1 MNHEY and CDR2 SVGAGI.

The genes are TRBV5-1 and TRBJ2-3; 9 nucleotides agree with TRBD2. The CDR3 length is 17 residues. In germline, CDR1 is SGHRS, CDR2 YFSETQ. The V and J ends lost 3 bases and 4 bases, in that order; junction bases with no gene match: 12. CDR3 in DNA: TGCGCCAGCAGCTGGGCCGAGCGGGGGGCCATGGCAGATACGCAGTATTTT. Protein product: CASSWAERGAMADTQYF.